These T cell receptor beta chains were read from a single sample in a study of Graves' ophthalmopathy and Graves' hyperthyroidism. MiXCR, run by TCRdb on the multiplex PCR reads, gives a single entry per CDR3 protein. Here the sample spans hundreds of thousands of distinct CDR3 sequences, under 25% being singletons. The sequenced material came from peripheral blood. Receptors were obtained from a woman aged 18-30 years with stable Graves' hyperthyroidism. Both conserved end residues are part of each CDR3. Each record gives: V gene, CDR3 length, J gene, D gene, clone size, CDR3 protein, CDR3 DNA. A D gene is named only where the DNA matches it firmly. Size tells how often a clone was seen (once, few, many) or the class of an expanded clone, and some rows leave it out.

V: TRBV6-1; length: 15; J: TRBJ2-7; D: TRBD2; size: NA; CDR3: CASKSLAGGPYEQYF; DNA: TGTGCCAGCAAATCACTAGCGGGAGGGCCCTACGAGCAGTACTTC
V: TRBV7-2; length: 13; J: TRBJ2-5; D: NA; size: many; CDR3: CASSSYFQETQYF; DNA: TGTGCCAGCAGCTCCTACTTCCAAGAGACCCAGTACTTC
V: TRBV19; length: 13; J: TRBJ1-1; D: NA; size: many; CDR3: CASSEGRNTEAFF; DNA: TGTGCCAGTAGTGAGGGACGGAACACTGAAGCTTTCTTT
V: TRBV12-3/TRBV12-4; length: 16; J: TRBJ2-4; D: TRBD1; size: many; CDR3: CASSRAGGFSKNIQYF; DNA: TGTGCCAGCAGTCGGGCAGGGGGCTTTAGCAAAAACATTCAGTACTTC
V: TRBV24-1; length: 15; J: TRBJ2-5; D: NA; size: NA; CDR3: CATGDLSREQETKYF; DNA: TGTGCCACCGGTGATTTGAGCAGGGAACAAGAGACCAAGTACTTC
V: TRBV13; length: 14; J: TRBJ2-7; D: TRBD2; size: NA; CDR3: CASTNGRALIEQYF; DNA: TGTGCCAGCACCAATGGGAGGGCCCTCATCGAGCAGTACTTC
V: TRBV6-1; length: 15; J: TRBJ1-5; D: NA; size: many; CDR3: CASSRTENSNQPQHF; DNA: TGTGCCAGCAGCAGGACAGAAAATAGCAATCAGCCCCAGCATTTT
V: TRBV19; length: 15; J: TRBJ1-5; D: TRBD1; size: many; CDR3: CASSIRDRGRQPQHF; DNA: TGTGCCAGTAGTATAAGGGACAGGGGCAGGCAGCCCCAGCATTTT
V: TRBV5-1; length: 19; J: TRBJ2-4; D: TRBD2; size: many; CDR3: CASSLPSGTSGSFKNIQYF; DNA: TGCGCCAGCAGCTTGCCCTCTGGGACTAGCGGGAGTTTCAAAAACATTCAGTACTTC
V: TRBV11-2; length: 15; J: TRBJ2-2; D: NA; size: many; CDR3: CASTFLSADTGELFF; DNA: TGTGCCAGCACCTTCCTCTCGGCAGACACCGGGGAGCTGTTTTTT
V: TRBV12-3/TRBV12-4; length: 17; J: TRBJ2-5; D: TRBD2; size: many; CDR3: CASSLEGQLAGAETQYF; DNA: TGTGCCAGCAGTTTAGAAGGCCAACTAGCGGGAGCGGAGACCCAGTACTTC
V: TRBV5-6; length: 14; J: TRBJ2-7; D: TRBD1; size: many; CDR3: CASSRRDRGNEQYF; DNA: TGTGCCAGCAGCCGACGGGACAGGGGCAACGAGCAGTACTTC
V: TRBV28; length: 12; J: TRBJ1-2; D: TRBD1; size: many; CDR3: CASTDRGDGYTF; DNA: TGTGCCAGCACCGACAGGGGCGACGGCTACACCTTC
V: TRBV7-9; length: 15; J: TRBJ2-7; D: NA; size: many; CDR3: CASSLVGRFKDEQYF; DNA: TGTGCCAGCAGCTTAGTGGGCCGCTTCAAGGACGAGCAGTACTTC
V: TRBV29-1; length: 12; J: TRBJ2-7; D: NA; size: many; CDR3: CSVGGTSYEQYF; DNA: TGCAGCGTAGGGGGGACCAGTTACGAGCAGTACTTC
V: TRBV27; length: 13; J: TRBJ2-7; D: NA; size: many; CDR3: CASSYGFSYEQYF; DNA: TGTGCCAGCAGTTACGGGTTCTCCTACGAGCAGTACTTC